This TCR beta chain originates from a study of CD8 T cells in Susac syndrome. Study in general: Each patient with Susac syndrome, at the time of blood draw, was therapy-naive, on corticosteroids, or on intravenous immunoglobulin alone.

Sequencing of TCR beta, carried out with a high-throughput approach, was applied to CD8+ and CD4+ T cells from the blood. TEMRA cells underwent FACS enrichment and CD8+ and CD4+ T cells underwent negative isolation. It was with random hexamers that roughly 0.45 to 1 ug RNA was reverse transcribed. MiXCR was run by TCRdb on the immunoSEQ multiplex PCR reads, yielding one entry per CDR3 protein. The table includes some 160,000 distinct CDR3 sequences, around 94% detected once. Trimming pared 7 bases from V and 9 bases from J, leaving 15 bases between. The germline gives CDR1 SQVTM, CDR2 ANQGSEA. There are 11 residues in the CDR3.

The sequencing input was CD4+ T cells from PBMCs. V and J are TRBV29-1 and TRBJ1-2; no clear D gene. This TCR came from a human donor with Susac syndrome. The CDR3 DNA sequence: TGCAGCGCTTACAGTGAAGGGCGCTACACCTTC. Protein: CSAYSEGRYTF. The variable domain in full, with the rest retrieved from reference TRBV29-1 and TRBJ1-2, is SAVISQKPSRDICQRGTSLTIQCQVDSQVTMMFWYRQQPGQSLTLIATANQGSEATYESGFVIDKFPISRPNLTFSTLTVSNMSPEDSSIYLCSAYSEGRYTFGSGTRLTVV.